Sequencing of this TCR beta chain was carried out in a study of radiotherapy plus CTLA-4 blockade in lung cancer. Receiving focal radiation plus CTLA-4 blockade with ipilimumab were patients who had chemo-refractory metastatic non-small-cell lung cancer. This CDR3 has 12 residues. Looked up from germline, CDR1 is KGHSH and CDR2 is LQKENI. Trimming removed 5 bases from V and 5 bases from J, with 9 bases in between. Some clones are missing from TCRdb's copy, which holds only in-frame ones; the method was immunoSEQ multiplex PCR. The table lists tens of thousands of clones, roughly 75% of them singletons.

The specimen comprised peripheral blood, sampled from a patient treated with radiotherapy plus ipilimumab. The chain is built from TRBV18 and TRBJ1-1; D is possibly TRBD1 (6 bases). This clonotype was obtained from a human donor with non-small cell lung cancer who had a complete response to radiotherapy plus ipilimumab. CDR3 amino acids: CASSARGTEAFF. The DNA of the CDR3 is TGTGCCAGCTCAGCCAGGGGAACTGAAGCTTTCTTT.